A single sample is the source of the 4 T cell receptor beta chains below, sequenced in a study of T-cell reconstitution after alpha-beta-depleted transplantation in children. Unique molecular identifiers were used in preparing the TCRbeta library. TCRdb re-derived calls from the PCR reads in MiXCR, one entry per CDR3 protein. Of around 670,000 distinct CDR3 sequences listed, around 12% are singletons. The sequencing here drew on PBMCs, taken before TCRalphabeta/CD19-depleted stem cell transplant. These receptors all come from a girl aged 2 to 9 with congenital amegakaryocytic thrombocytopenia, due to receive a stem cell transplant.

The table lists this clonotype with many counts. The chain uses TRBV28 and TRBJ2-7; possible D gene TRBD1, 5 bases. This CDR3 comprises 13 residues. Germline lookup yields CDR1 MDHEN and CDR2 SYDVKM. Trimming stripped 4 bases from V and 1 base from J, with 8 bases between. The CDR3 here is CASSSDRSYEQYF. As DNA, the CDR3 is TGTGCCAGCAGTTCCGACAGATCCTACGAGCAGTACTTC.

Only a few counts were recorded for this clonotype. V and J are TRBV12-5 and TRBJ1-4; D perhaps matches TRBD1 (5 bases). The CDR3 spans 14 residues. V was trimmed by 5 bases and J by 5 bases, leaving 12 bases between them. Per germline, CDR1 LGHNT and CDR2 FRNRAP. CDR3 coding DNA: TGTGCTAGTGGTCGGCCGACAGAAAATGAAAAACTGTTTTTT. Protein: CASGRPTENEKLFF.

This clonotype was counted between two and nine times. This rearrangement joins TRBV12-3 or TRBV12-4 to TRBJ1-6, with D possibly being TRBD1 (6 bases). The CDR3 has 14 residues. Trimming removed 6 bases at V and 8 bases at J, with 14 bases between. CDR3 sequence: CASRQGRSYSPLHF. The DNA of the CDR3 is TGTGCCAGCAGACAGGGCCGATCTTATTCACCCCTCCACTTT.

The CDR3 DNA sequence: TGTGCCAGTTCTCCTTACGGACCGGCTAGGAACACCGGGGAGCTGTTTTTT. Its protein is CASSPYGPARNTGELFF. The genes are TRBV6-1 and TRBJ2-2; D is undetermined. Per the germline V gene, CDR1 is MNHNS and CDR2 is SASEGT. The V end lost 9 bases, the J end lost 1 base, and 21 bases lay between the germline ends. The CDR3 is 17 residues long.